Listed below are T cell receptor beta chains from one sample, sequenced in a study of cytomegalovirus exposure and HLA in healthy donors. Profiled with immunoSEQ multiplex PCR; TCRdb holds only in-frame clones, not every one. Among 90,000 to 150,000 clones listed, 75% to 80% were seen once. Sequencing was done on a sample of PBMCs. These receptors were obtained from a woman aged 25 to 39 in good health and CMV-seropositive. The CDR3 runs from the conserved cysteine through the conserved F or W. D genes are given only for firm matches. Part of the rows lack a size; the others show once, few, many or a class for expanded clones.

v_gene	j_gene	abundance	d_gene	CDR3nt	CDR3aa
TRBV28	TRBJ1-2	.	.	TGTGCCAGCAGTTTAAGTCCAGGGATCTATGGCTACACCTTC	CASSLSPGIYGYTF
TRBV5-1	TRBJ2-3	.	.	TGCGCCAGCAGAATTAGACAGATGCGAGATACGCAGTATTTT	CASRIRQMRDTQYF
TRBV16	TRBJ1-1	.	.	TGTGCCAGCAGCCCTGACAGTTTTGGCACTGAAGCTTTCTTT	CASSPDSFGTEAFF
TRBV19	TRBJ1-5	.	TRBD1	TGTGCCAGTAGTATCTGGCGGACAGGGGGCAATCAGCCCCAGCATTTT	CASSIWRTGGNQPQHF
TRBV6-5	TRBJ1-4	.	.	TGTGCCAGCAGGCCACAGGCGTCTAATGAAAAACTGTTTTTT	CASRPQASNEKLFF
TRBV7-8	TRBJ2-7	once	.	TGTGCCAGCAGCTTCGGGTATGTAGGCTACGAGCAGTACTTC	CASSFGYVGYEQYF
TRBV28	TRBJ2-5	.	TRBD2	TGTGCCAGCAGTTCCCCAGGAGGGAGGGGTCGAAAGACCCAGTACTTC	CASSSPGGRGRKTQYF
TRBV7-9	TRBJ2-2	.	.	TGTGCCAGCAGCTTAGGTTGGCAGTACACCGGGGAGCTGTTTTTT	CASSLGWQYTGELFF
TRBV29-1	TRBJ1-1	.	.	TGCAGCGTACTCAGGGTAACAACCACTGAAGCTTTCTTT	CSVLRVTTTEAFF
TRBV2	TRBJ2-5	.	.	TGTGCCAGCAGTGCCCGCGGCGGGGAGACCCAGTACTTC	CASSARGGETQYF
TRBV19	TRBJ2-6	.	.	TGTGCCAGTAGTATTCCCGGACTGGGGGCCAACGTCCTGACTTTC	CASSIPGLGANVLTF
TRBV5-8	TRBJ2-7	.	TRBD1	TGTGCCAGCAGCTTTCGGGACACGGGACAGTGTAGCTACGAGCAGTACTTC	CASSFRDTGQCSYEQYF
TRBV7-2	TRBJ2-7	once	TRBD1	TGTGCCAGCAGCCGGCCTCCGGGACAGGGGCCCTACGAGCAGTACTTC	CASSRPPGQGPYEQYF
TRBV28	TRBJ2-7	.	.	TGTGCCAGCAGTTCCACCGGGACAACCTATTCCTACGAGCAGTACTTC	CASSSTGTTYSYEQYF
TRBV19	TRBJ2-3	few	.	TGTGCCAGTTTGTTACGAGGCACAGATACGCAGTATTTT	CASLLRGTDTQYF
TRBV9	TRBJ1-2	.	TRBD1	TGTGCCAGCAGCGTGGCCTTTGGGACAGGGGATGGCTACACCTTC	CASSVAFGTGDGYTF
TRBV4-2	TRBJ2-7	.	.	TGTGCCAGCAGCCAAGCCCTAATGTACGAGCAGTACTTC	CASSQALMYEQYF
TRBV6-1	TRBJ1-2	.	.	TGTGCCAGCAATACAGGGAGAGGGAACTATGGCTACACCTTC	CASNTGRGNYGYTF
TRBV29-1	TRBJ1-4	.	.	TGCAGCGCCACCGGGAGCCTCACCGACCGTGCGGAAAAACTGTTTTTT	CSATGSLTDRAEKLFF
TRBV19	TRBJ1-1	.	.	TGTGCCAGTAGTATCCGGGACACTAACACTGAAGCTTTCTTT	CASSIRDTNTEAFF
TRBV19	TRBJ2-3	few	.	TGTGCCAGTAGTAGCGTCAGCGCGCAGTATTTT	CASSSVSAQYF
TRBV7-9	TRBJ1-6	.	TRBD1	TGTGCCAGCACCCAGGGGGGGACAGGGGATTCACCCCTCCACTTT	CASTQGGTGDSPLHF
TRBV7-8	TRBJ1-2	.	.	TGTGCCAGCAGCTTAGGGCTTACGAATGGCTACACCTTC	CASSLGLTNGYTF